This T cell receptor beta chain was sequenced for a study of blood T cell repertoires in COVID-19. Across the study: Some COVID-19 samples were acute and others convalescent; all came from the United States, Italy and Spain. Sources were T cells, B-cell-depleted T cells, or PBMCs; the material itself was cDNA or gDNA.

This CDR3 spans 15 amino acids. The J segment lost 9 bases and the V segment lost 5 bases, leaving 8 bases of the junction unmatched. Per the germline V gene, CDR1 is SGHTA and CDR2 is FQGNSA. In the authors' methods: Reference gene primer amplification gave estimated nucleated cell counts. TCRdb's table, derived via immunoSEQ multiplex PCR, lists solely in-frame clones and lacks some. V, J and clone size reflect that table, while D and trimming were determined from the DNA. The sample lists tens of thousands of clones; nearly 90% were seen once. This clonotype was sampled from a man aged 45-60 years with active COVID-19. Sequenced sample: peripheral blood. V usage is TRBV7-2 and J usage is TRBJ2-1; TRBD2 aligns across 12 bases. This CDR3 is CASSPPSGGAGEQFF. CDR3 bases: TGTGCCAGCAGCCCCCCTAGCGGGGGGGCCGGTGAGCAGTTCTTC.